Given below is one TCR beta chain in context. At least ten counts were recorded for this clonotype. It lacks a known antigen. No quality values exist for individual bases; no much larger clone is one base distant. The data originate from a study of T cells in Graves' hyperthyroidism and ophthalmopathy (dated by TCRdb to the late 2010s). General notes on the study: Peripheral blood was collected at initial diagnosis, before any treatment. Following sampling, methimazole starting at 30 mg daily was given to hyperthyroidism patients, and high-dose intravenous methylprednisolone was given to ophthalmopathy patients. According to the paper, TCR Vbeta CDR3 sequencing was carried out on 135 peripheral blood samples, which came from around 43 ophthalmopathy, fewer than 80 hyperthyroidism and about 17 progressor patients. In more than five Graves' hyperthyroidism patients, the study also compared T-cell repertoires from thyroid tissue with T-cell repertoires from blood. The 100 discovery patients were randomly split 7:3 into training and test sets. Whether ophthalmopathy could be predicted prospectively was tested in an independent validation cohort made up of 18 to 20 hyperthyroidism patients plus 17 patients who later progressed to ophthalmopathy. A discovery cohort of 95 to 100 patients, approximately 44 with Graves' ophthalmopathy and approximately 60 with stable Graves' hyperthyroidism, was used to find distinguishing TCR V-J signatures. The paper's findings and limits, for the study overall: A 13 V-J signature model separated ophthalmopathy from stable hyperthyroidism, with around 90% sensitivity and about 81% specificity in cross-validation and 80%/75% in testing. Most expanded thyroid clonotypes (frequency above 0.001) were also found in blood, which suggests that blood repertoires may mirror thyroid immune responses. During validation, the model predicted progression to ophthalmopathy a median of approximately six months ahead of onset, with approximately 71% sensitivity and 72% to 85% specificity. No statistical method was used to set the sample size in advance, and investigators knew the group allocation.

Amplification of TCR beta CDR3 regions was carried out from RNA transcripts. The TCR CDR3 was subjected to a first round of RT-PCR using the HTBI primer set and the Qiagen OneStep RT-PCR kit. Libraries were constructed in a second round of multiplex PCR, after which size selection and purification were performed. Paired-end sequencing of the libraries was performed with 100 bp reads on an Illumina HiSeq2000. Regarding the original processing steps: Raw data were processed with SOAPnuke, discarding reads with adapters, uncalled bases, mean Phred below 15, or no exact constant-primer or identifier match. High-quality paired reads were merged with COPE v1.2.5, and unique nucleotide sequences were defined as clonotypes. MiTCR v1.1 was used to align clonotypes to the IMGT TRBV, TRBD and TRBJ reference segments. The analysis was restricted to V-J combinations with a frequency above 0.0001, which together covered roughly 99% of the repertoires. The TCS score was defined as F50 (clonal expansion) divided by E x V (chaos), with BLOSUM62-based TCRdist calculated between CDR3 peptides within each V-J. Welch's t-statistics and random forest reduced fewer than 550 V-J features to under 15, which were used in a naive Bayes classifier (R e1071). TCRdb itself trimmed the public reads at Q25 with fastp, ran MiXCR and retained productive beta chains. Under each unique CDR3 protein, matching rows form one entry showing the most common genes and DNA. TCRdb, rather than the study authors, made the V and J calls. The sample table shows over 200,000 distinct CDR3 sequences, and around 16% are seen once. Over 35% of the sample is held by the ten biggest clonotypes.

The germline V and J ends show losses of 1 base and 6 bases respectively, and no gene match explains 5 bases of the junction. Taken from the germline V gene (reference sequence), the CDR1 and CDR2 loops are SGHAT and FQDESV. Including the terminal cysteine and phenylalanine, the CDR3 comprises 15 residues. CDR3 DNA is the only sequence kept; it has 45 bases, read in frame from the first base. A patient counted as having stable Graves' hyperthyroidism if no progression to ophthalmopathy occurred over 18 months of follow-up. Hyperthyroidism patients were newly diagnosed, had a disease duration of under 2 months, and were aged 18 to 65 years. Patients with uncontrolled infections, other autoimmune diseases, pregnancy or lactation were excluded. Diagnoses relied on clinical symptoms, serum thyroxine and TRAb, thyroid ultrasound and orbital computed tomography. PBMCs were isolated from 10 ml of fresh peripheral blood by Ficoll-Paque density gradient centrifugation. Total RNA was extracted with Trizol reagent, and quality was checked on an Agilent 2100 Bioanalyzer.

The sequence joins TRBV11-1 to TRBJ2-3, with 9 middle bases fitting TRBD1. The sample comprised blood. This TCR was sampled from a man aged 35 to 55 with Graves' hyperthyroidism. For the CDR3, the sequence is CASSLGTGAQDTQYF. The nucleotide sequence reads TGTGCCAGCAGCTTAGGGACAGGGGCTCAGGATACGCAGTATTTT.